This is a list of T cell receptor beta chains from one sample in a study of blood T cell repertoires in COVID-19. Profiled with immunoSEQ multiplex PCR; TCRdb holds only in-frame clones, not every one. The data show 250,000 or so clones, more than 75% seen once. Sequenced: peripheral blood. The receptors derive from an older woman with active or convalescent COVID-19. Both conserved end residues are part of each CDR3.

>TRBV7-6|TRBJ2-3
CASSLGVGLAGGDTQYF
>TRBV7-2|TRBJ1-2
CASSLPLINYGYTF
>TRBV19|TRBJ2-5
CASMISGGETQYF
>TRBV5-1|TRBJ2-7
CASSSGMYEQYF
>TRBV7-2|TRBJ2-5
CAIRDIRLAEKTQYF
>TRBV19|TRBJ1-4
CASSMGGTFATNEKLFF
>TRBV5-6|TRBJ1-2
CASSLAAVGYTF
>TRBV7-2|TRBJ2-5
CASSLGALAGETQYF
>TRBV4-1|TRBJ1-2
CASSQGLDGYTF
>TRBV7-3|TRBJ1-2
CASSSSGPGGYTF
>TRBV27|TRBJ1-1
CASSRTVTGLNTEAFF
>TRBV18|TRBJ1-1
CASSLALEMNTEAFF
>TRBV14|TRBJ1-6
CASSPTRTGQALNSPLHF
>TRBV19|TRBJ2-2
CASRGTGDDTGELFF
>TRBV10-3|TRBJ2-6
CAITLRASGLTPSGANVLTF
>TRBV7-2|TRBJ2-7
CASSPPGQGSYEQYF
>TRBV27|TRBJ1-1
CASSYRENTEAFF
>TRBV2|TRBJ2-1
CARPGLAEVEQFF
>TRBV19|TRBJ2-3
CASLAGSTDTQYF
>TRBV7-2|TRBJ1-3
CASSFQGAIIGNTIYF
>TRBV7-2|TRBJ2-5
CASSLAGSQETQYF
>TRBV19|TRBJ2-7
CASSIEYGYEQYF
>TRBV18|TRBJ2-1
CASSPGSGGYNEQFF
>TRBV7-6|TRBJ2-1
CASSTGGDEQFF
>TRBV5-1|TRBJ1-3
CASSLAPQGAGNTIYF
>TRBV7-2|TRBJ1-2
CASSLRGTRDRAYGYTF
>TRBV3-1/TRBV3-2|TRBJ1-2
CASSRPEAGTGDLNGYTF
>TRBV11-2|TRBJ1-3
CASSLEFGGASGNTIYF
>TRBV27|TRBJ1-1
CASSFHRTGKTEAFF
>TRBV6-2/TRBV6-3|TRBJ1-3
CASSRSWTASGNTIYF
>TRBV19|TRBJ1-6
CASSMPRVLSSSYNSPLHF
>TRBV2|TRBJ1-2
CASSDQFIGGTNYGYTF
>TRBV7-9|TRBJ2-7
CASSRNRGSYEQYF
>TRBV9|TRBJ2-5
CASSVSSGFQETQYF
>TRBV7-3|TRBJ1-2
CASSLAGTGAQLGGYTF
>TRBV7-9|TRBJ1-2
CASGEGHSANYGYTF
>TRBV7-2|TRBJ2-1
CASSLGLLLAGGPHEQFF
>TRBV6-4|TRBJ1-1
CASSEQVNTEAFF
>TRBV6-5|TRBJ1-4
CASRGGGDEKLFF
>TRBV12-3/TRBV12-4|TRBJ2-7
CASSTTSYEQYF
>TRBV19|TRBJ1-5
CASSSEQGGNQPQHF
>TRBV4-2|TRBJ1-4
CASRGGSEKLFF
>TRBV5-1|TRBJ2-7
CASSLGILEGREQYF
>TRBV6-5|TRBJ1-3
CASTTGTGGNTIYF
>TRBV18|TRBJ1-5
CASSPSQGVLQPQHF
>TRBV6-2/TRBV6-3|TRBJ1-6
CASSRRLYNSPLHF
>TRBV4-3|TRBJ2-7
CASSTRGGISEQYF
>TRBV27|TRBJ1-2
CASSLQRDRSRYTF
>TRBV27|TRBJ1-2
CASSLFDRGPYGYTF
>TRBV7-3|TRBJ1-2
CASSRLGQGRVPNYGYTF
>TRBV3-1/TRBV3-2|TRBJ1-2
CASSPRPVYGYTF
>TRBV24-1|TRBJ1-2
CATGASGYGYTF
>TRBV10-3|TRBJ1-1
CASTGYLNTEAFF